This T cell receptor (beta chain) was captured by sequencing in a study of Ad26.COV2.S vaccination and SARS-CoV-2 variants. Treatment in this sample: 15 to 20 received Ad26.COV2.S at low or high dose, single or two shots; several received placebo; per-sample allocation not given. Sampling took place 63 days after the first vaccine or placebo injection. Donor was an adult aged 18-55 years in Boston. TCRdb's table, derived via immunoSEQ multiplex PCR, lists solely in-frame clones and lacks some. The sample consists of 360,000 or so clones, approximately 89% of them appearing once. This clone was found once. Germline V gene data show CDR1 as MNHEY and CDR2 as SVGAGI. The CDR3 loop spans 15 amino acids. V was clipped by 5 bases and J by 2 bases, with 15 bases between them.

The TCR comes from a person between 18 and 65 years old who received the Ad26.COV2.S COVID-19 vaccine or a placebo. The input for sequencing was peripheral blood, taken in a trial of Ad26.COV2.S vaccine versus placebo. The chain has TRBV6-5 and TRBJ1-1; D might be TRBD1 (6 bases). CDR3 loop: CASSPLRQANTEAFF. The CDR3 bases are TGTGCCAGCAGTCCCTTGAGACAGGCTAACACTGAAGCTTTCTTT.